What follows describes a single T cell receptor (beta chain). The entry originates in a study of CD8 T cells in Susac syndrome. cDNA came from roughly 0.47 to 1 ug RNA primed by random hexamers. TCRdb redid the calling of the immunoSEQ multiplex PCR reads with MiXCR, one entry per CDR3 protein. The table has about 80,000 distinct CDR3 sequences, 90% to 95% seen once. J lost 2 bases, V lost 2 bases, and 1 base had no gene match. Germline V lookup: CDR1 GTSNPN, CDR2 SVGIG (reference sequence). The CDR3 contains 14 residues. The sequence derives from a human donor in good health. Source material: CD8+ T cells from PBMCs. The chain carries TRBV30 and TRBJ2-5; TRBD2 agrees at 11 bases. CDR3 in DNA: TGTGCCTGGAGTCCTAGCGGGAGGCAAGAGACCCAGTACTTC. This gives the protein CAWSPSGRQETQYF.